This T cell receptor beta chain came from a study of T cells in narcolepsy. Germline CDR1 SGHRS, CDR2 YFSETQ. V dropped 4 bases and J dropped 8 bases, with 19 bases sitting between them. The CDR3 has 16 amino acids. Sequenced by immunoSEQ multiplex PCR; TCRdb stores in-frame clones only, minus some. The sample lists around 35,000 clones, under 90% occurring once. The genes are TRBV5-1 and TRBJ1-6, with D possibly matching TRBD1 (6 bases). Sequenced sample: CD45RA- memory CD4+ T cells from PBMCs. This TCR came from a human donor with narcolepsy. Here the CDR3 DNA reads TGCGCCAGCAGCCGTAAACCGCCAGGGGCGGATTCACCCCTCCACTTT. Its protein is CASSRKPPGADSPLHF.